This T cell receptor (beta chain) is drawn from a study of T cell repertoires in cytomegalovirus infection. Turning to the study itself: The public TCR beta signatures pointed to both CMV infection and matching HLA type. General observations from the study: What dominated the ex vivo response were HLA-C-restricted CMV-specific TCR beta clonotypes. There were carriers of CMV plus the relevant HLA, and cumulative public TCR beta family frequency identified them.

MiXCR, applied by TCRdb to the reads, yields one record per CDR3 protein. The sample lists roughly 280,000 distinct CDR3 sequences; roughly 10% were seen once. With respect to this clonotype: Its antigen is unknown.

This CDR3 contains 18 residues. V shed 4 bases and J 2 bases; nucleotides not matched to a gene: 13. From germline, CDR1 is SGHKS and CDR2 YYEKEE (reference sequence). The source of this sequence is a human donor in good health (CMV status not recorded). Some clones in this sample may be carry-over from other donors' samples. This chain uses TRBV5-5 with TRBJ2-5, with 11 bases matching TRBD2. Sequencing was done on a sample of PBMCs. CDR3 protein: CASSLALAGGPGQETQYF. CDR3 coding DNA: TGTGCCAGCAGCCTGGCCCTAGCGGGAGGCCCCGGGCAAGAGACCCAGTACTTC.